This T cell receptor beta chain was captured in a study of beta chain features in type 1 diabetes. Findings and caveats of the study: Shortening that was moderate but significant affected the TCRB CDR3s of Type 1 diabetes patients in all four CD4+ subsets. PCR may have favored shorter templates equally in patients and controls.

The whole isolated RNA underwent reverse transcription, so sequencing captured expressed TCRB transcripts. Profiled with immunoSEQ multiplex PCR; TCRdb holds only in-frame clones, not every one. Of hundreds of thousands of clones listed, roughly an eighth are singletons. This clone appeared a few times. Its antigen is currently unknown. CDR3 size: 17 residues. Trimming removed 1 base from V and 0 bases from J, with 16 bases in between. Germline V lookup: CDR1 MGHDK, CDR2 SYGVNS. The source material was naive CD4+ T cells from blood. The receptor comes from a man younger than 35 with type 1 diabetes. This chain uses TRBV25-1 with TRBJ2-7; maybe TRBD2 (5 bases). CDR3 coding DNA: TGTGCCAGCAGTGAATCGGCAAGAGGGCGTAGCTCCTACGAGCAGTACTTC. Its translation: CASSESARGRSSYEQYF.